This T cell receptor beta chain was documented in a study of blood T cell repertoires in COVID-19 (dated by TCRdb to 2018 to 2021). About the study as a whole: Samples from collaborators originated in the United States, Italy and Spain and spanned both the acute and convalescent phases of COVID-19. The prospective study material was composed of cDNA or gDNA derived from T cells, B-cell-depleted T cells, or PBMCs. Deeply sampled blood TCRbeta repertoires from subjects exposed to, actively infected with, or recovered from COVID-19 were included in the dataset. The repertoires were released in a freely available public database intended as a resource for research on the immune response to SARS-CoV-2. The samples were drawn from the first 160 participants of the ongoing ImmuneRACE study and from 1,254 subjects provided by 6 global collaborators. A de-identified subject ID, COVID-19 status, age in years and sex were almost always included in the sample metadata. Where HLA class I and class II types were available, the types were taken from metadata supplied by the sample provider, not from assay-based typing.

Comments on this clone: It lacks a known antigen. No base-level quality is on record; no much larger clone is a single base apart.

The immunoSEQ Assay, a bias-controlled multiplex PCR, was used to amplify TCRbeta CDR3 regions from genomic DNA. From the authors' description of their analysis: Within the assay, amplification of reference gene primers was used to estimate how many nucleated cells each sample contained. To quantify the absolute abundance of each unique TCRbeta CDR3 rearrangement, sequence reads were collapsed and filtered. For each sample, productive Simpson clonality was calculated as the square root of Simpson's diversity index across productive rearrangements. TCRdb carries this immuneACCESS record with in-frame sequences only. Its versions omit some clonotypes, under half of them owing to an unresolved V gene in the studies checked, with the rest unexplained. The V and J calls and the clone size are those of that table, but D and trimming were determined from the DNA. The sample has approximately 500,000 clones on record, 85% to 90% of them singletons. 7.5% to 9% of the sample goes to the ten largest clones.

From cysteine to phenylalanine, the CDR3 is 14 amino acids long. The kept DNA is CDR3 alone, 42 bases in frame from the first base. V was cut back by 4 bases and J by 6 bases, leaving a gap of 16 bases between them. As encoded in the germline V gene, CDR1 is WSHSY while CDR2 is SAAADI. Beyond this particular receptor, the publication reports: How much clinical and demographic metadata was included differed by source and by participant, and the metadata was provided uncurated.

One collaborating source in Seattle enrolled patients during active infection and followed them longitudinally through the course of disease. Collaborating institutions collected whole blood in K2EDTA tubes following their own protocols. Collaborator samples were shipped for TCRbeta analysis as frozen whole blood, isolated PBMCs, or DNA extracted from either sample type. The sample was peripheral blood. The source of this sequence is a woman aged 50 to 60 with COVID-19, enrolled during active disease. Recombination connected TRBV10-2 to TRBJ2-7, with no reliable assignment of the D segment. The nucleotides are TGCGCCAGCAGTGCCGTTCGACTGGAGAGCGAGCAGTACTTC. The encoded protein is CASSAVRLESEQYF.